The 28 T cell receptor beta chains below were found in one sample sequenced in a study of T cell repertoires in cytomegalovirus infection. No antigen has been assigned to these receptors. TCRdb reprocessed the reads via MiXCR and lists one record per CDR3 protein. Of a few hundred thousand distinct CDR3 sequences in the sample, about 39% are singletons; the top ten hold roughly 50%. The sample here was cultured PBMCs, taken from culture after CMV antigen stimulation. Receptor source: a human donor in good health (CMV status not recorded). Some clones in this sample may be carry-over from other donors' samples.

Only a few counts were recorded for this clonotype. V is TRBV7-8 and J is TRBJ2-1; tentative D call: TRBD2 (7 bases). Germline V gives CDR1 SGHVS, CDR2 FQNEAQ. V was clipped by 5 bases and J by 0 bases, with 11 bases between them. The CDR3 totals 15 residues. The CDR3 nucleotides read TGTGCCAGCAGCGGGAGGGGGGGCTCCTACAATGAGCAGTTCTTC. This gives the protein CASSGRGGSYNEQFF.

This clonotype has a handful of counts. The rearrangement uses TRBV7-2 and TRBJ1-2; D remains unclear. The CDR3 length is 12 residues. The V end lost 4 bases, the J end lost 8 bases, and 11 bases lay between the germline ends. Germline CDR1 SGHTA, CDR2 FQGNSA. The CDR3 loop is CASSSGIGGYTF. DNA for the CDR3: TGTGCCAGCAGCTCCGGGATCGGCGGCTACACCTTC.

This clonotype showed up many times. The chain carries TRBV5-6 and TRBJ1-2; D is unresolved. Germline CDR1 and CDR2: SGHDT and YYEEEE. Deletions cut 4 bases from V and 3 bases from J, with 7 bases between. This CDR3 region has 12 residues. The CDR3 sequence: CASSPGYYGYTF. CDR3 coding DNA: TGTGCCAGCAGCCCCGGCTACTATGGCTACACCTTC.

This clonotype was found once. The rearrangement joins TRBV12-3 or TRBV12-4 to TRBJ1-6; a weak D match, TRBD1 (5 bases). V dropped 5 bases and J dropped 7 bases, with 9 bases sitting between them. This CDR3 is built from 13 residues. For the CDR3, the DNA is TGTGCCAGCAGTGGACAAACCAATTCACCCCTCCACTTT. The encoded protein is CASSGQTNSPLHF.

The rearrangement links TRBV2 to TRBJ1-6; 7 positions agree with TRBD1. The germline V gene has CDR1 SNHLY and CDR2 FYNNEI. The CDR3 runs 14 residues. V trimming: 4 bases; J trimming: 9 bases; junction bases outside the gene matches: 6. CDR3 nucleotides: TGTGCCAGCAGTGCAAGACAGGGAGGTTCACCCCTCCACTTT. It translates to CASSARQGGSPLHF.

The CDR3 protein is CAIYGEANEKLFF. In nucleotides, the CDR3 is TGTGCCATCTACGGGGAAGCTAATGAAAAACTGTTTTTT. The chain recombines TRBV7-9 with TRBJ1-4, with unresolved D. Germline CDR1 reads SEHNR; CDR2 reads FQNEAQ (reference sequence). This CDR3 region has 13 residues. V lost 10 bases, J lost 3 bases, and 12 bases lay in between.

The rearrangement joins TRBV20-1 to TRBJ2-5, with 9 bases identical to TRBD2. CDR3 length: 16 residues. Per the germline V gene, CDR1 is DFQATT and CDR2 is SNEGSKA (reference sequence). The V and J ends lost 0 bases and 4 bases, in that order; junction bases with no gene match: 9. The CDR3 loop is CSARDQGRGGGETQYF. CDR3 in DNA: TGCAGTGCTAGAGATCAAGGGCGGGGGGGCGGAGAGACCCAGTACTTC.

The chain couples TRBV12-3 or TRBV12-4 to TRBJ2-5; the D gene is possibly TRBD1 (6 bases). The ends were cut back, 4 bases at V and 5 bases at J, with 11 bases in the middle. This CDR3 region has 13 residues. DNA for the CDR3: TGTGCCAGCAGTTCCAGGGGTAGCGAGACCCAGTACTTC. Its protein is CASSSRGSETQYF.

The chain has TRBV19 and TRBJ1-2; D call uncertain. This CDR3 is built from 13 residues. Germline CDR1 and CDR2: LNHDA and SQIVND (reference sequence). The germline V and J ends were trimmed by 7 bases and 1 base, with 10 bases remaining between them. CDR3 in amino acids: CASKIGDNYGYTF. The CDR3 DNA sequence: TGTGCCAGTAAAATAGGAGATAACTATGGCTACACCTTC.

In this sample, this clonotype turned up many times. The chain joins TRBV7-8 to TRBJ2-7; no clear D gene. Germline CDR1 is SGHVS and CDR2 is FQNEAQ. The V gene lost 5 bases and the J gene lost 3 bases, with 5 bases spanning the gap. The CDR3 runs to 11 residues. The CDR3 here is CASSLHYEQYF. The CDR3 nucleotides are TGTGCCAGCAGCCTCCACTACGAGCAGTACTTC.

The chain employs TRBV7-9 and TRBJ1-2; D not certain. Between the trimmed V and J ends, which lost 2 bases and 4 bases, there was a span of 17 bases. Germline assignment: CDR1 SEHNR and CDR2 FQNEAQ (reference sequence). The CDR3 runs to 16 residues. The CDR3 here is CASSLSPPEHLYGYTF. CDR3 coding DNA: TGTGCCAGCAGCTTATCTCCCCCTGAGCACCTCTATGGCTACACCTTC.

This clonotype showed up many times. This rearrangement joins TRBV7-2 to TRBJ2-5, with 9 bases fitting TRBD1. The junction had 3 bases not matched to a gene; V was cut back by 3 bases and J by 4 bases. This CDR3 region has 14 residues. CDR1 and CDR2 from the germline V gene are SGHTA and FQGNSA. CDR3 nucleotide sequence: TGTGCCAGCAGCTTTCAGACAGGGGGAGAGACCCAGTACTTC. It encodes CASSFQTGGETQYF.

This clonotype came up a few times. The rearrangement uses TRBV4-1 and TRBJ2-7, with 9 bases aligning to TRBD1. Germline-derived CDR1 and CDR2 are MGHRA and YSYEKL. The CDR3 contains 16 residues. Trimming at V came to 3 bases and at J to 2 bases, leaving 8 bases not matched to a gene. In DNA form, the CDR3 reads TGCGCCAGCAGCCATGCCGGCCGGGACAGGGCCTACGAGCAGTACTTC. Its protein product is CASSHAGRDRAYEQYF.

This clonotype came up a few times. V gene TRBV7-2 combines with J gene TRBJ2-5, with D perhaps TRBD2 (6 bases). Germline CDR1 and CDR2: SGHTA and FQGNSA. Trimming left V 8 bases short and J 2 bases short, with 18 bases between. The CDR3 covers 15 residues. CDR3 in amino acids: CASRDSGTPQETQYF. DNA of the CDR3: TGTGCCAGCCGAGACTCCGGGACTCCTCAAGAGACCCAGTACTTC.

This clonotype was observed a handful of times. This sequence joins TRBV6-1 and TRBJ1-2, with 9 bases matching TRBD1. This CDR3 is built from 16 residues. Germline V lookup: CDR1 MNHNS, CDR2 SASEGT. J lost 4 bases, V lost 6 bases, and 12 bases had no gene match. CDR3 residues: CASRHPIQGAGYGYTF. CDR3 in DNA: TGTGCCAGCAGACATCCAATACAGGGGGCTGGCTATGGCTACACCTTC.

This clonotype was seen a few times. The chain recombines TRBV7-8 with TRBJ2-5, with 10 nucleotides matching TRBD1. CDR3 length equals 15 residues. V lost 5 bases and J lost 5; bases outside the gene matches: 8. Germline loops: CDR1 SGHVS, CDR2 FQNEAQ. The CDR3 DNA sequence: TGTGCCAGCAGCCTTAGAACGGGACAGGGGGAGACCCAGTACTTC. Residues: CASSLRTGQGETQYF.

This chain links TRBV19 with TRBJ1-1; a possible D gene is TRBD1 (5 bases). This CDR3 has 15 amino acids. The germline gives CDR1 LNHDA, CDR2 SQIVND (reference sequence). Trimming took off 4 bases at V and 0 bases at J, with 12 bases between the two ends. As DNA, the CDR3 is TGTGCCAGTAGTAGGGGAGGGACGGTGAACACTGAAGCTTTCTTT. It yields the protein CASSRGGTVNTEAFF.

The gene calls are TRBV29-1 and TRBJ2-1; 8 bases fit TRBD2. Germline assignment: CDR1 SQVTM and CDR2 ANQGSEA. V shed 5 bases, J shed 7 bases, and the junction held 10 bases outside the gene matches. The CDR3 covers 14 residues. The CDR3 spells CSVYTGGPGNEQFF. CDR3 DNA sequence: TGCAGCGTTTATACGGGGGGGCCGGGGAATGAGCAGTTCTTC.

The rearrangement joins TRBV5-4 to TRBJ2-1; 13 nucleotides line up with TRBD2. Germline values: CDR1 SGHNT, CDR2 YYREEE (reference sequence). Losses at the gene ends were 4 bases for V and 7 bases for J; bases not matched to a gene: 8. CDR3 length equals 16 residues. This CDR3 reads CASSQGGTSGTNEQFF. DNA of the CDR3: TGTGCCAGCAGCCAGGGGGGGACTAGCGGGACAAATGAGCAGTTCTTC.

This clonotype was counted between two and nine times. The rearrangement uses TRBV12-3 or TRBV12-4 and TRBJ1-2, with TRBD1 as a possible D gene (6 bases). V dropped 7 bases and J dropped 4 bases, with 28 bases sitting between them. The CDR3 sequence is 18 residues long. The CDR3 DNA follows: TGTGCCAGCACGCGCGTCGTGGGGGACCTATGGACAGTCTATGGCTACACCTTC. Translated, it gives CASTRVVGDLWTVYGYTF.

CDR3 region: CASSPLGDSDQPQHF. The CDR3 coding sequence is TGTGCCAGCTCACCACTCGGGGACAGTGATCAGCCCCAGCATTTT. The chain combines TRBV18 with TRBJ1-5; 7 bases map to TRBD1. CDR1 is KGHSH and CDR2 is LQKENI in the germline V gene. The CDR3 totals 15 residues. After removal of 1 base from V and 5 bases from J, the junction contained 5 bases not matched to a gene.

The sample holds one count of this clonotype. This sequence joins TRBV10-3 and TRBJ2-7, with TRBD1 matching 8 bases. There are 13 residues in the CDR3. V trimming: 5 bases; J trimming: 5 bases; junction bases outside the gene matches: 5. CDR1 and CDR2 from the germline V gene are ENHRY and SYGVKD. CDR3 amino acids: CAISPGGVDEQYF. Written as DNA, the CDR3 is TGTGCCATCAGTCCAGGGGGCGTTGACGAGCAGTACTTC.

The V and J genes are TRBV2 and TRBJ1-6, with 8 nucleotides matching TRBD1. Looked up from germline, CDR1 is SNHLY and CDR2 is FYNNEI. The CDR3 spans 15 residues. After removal of 8 bases from V and 6 bases from J, the junction contained 9 bases not matched to a gene. CDR3 residues: CASRPQGGLNSPLHF. The CDR3 DNA sequence: TGTGCCAGCCGTCCACAGGGGGGGCTTAATTCACCCCTCCACTTT.

This clonotype was seen only a few times. J is TRBJ2-5 and V is TRBV7-2, with TRBD1 matching 7 bases. The trim removed 0 bases at V and 1 base at J, leaving 5 bases unmatched. The CDR3 spans 16 residues. CDR1 and CDR2 (germline): SGHTA, FQGNSA. As DNA, the CDR3 is TGTGCCAGCAGCTTAGCTGTAGGGACAGCCCAAGAGACCCAGTACTTC. Translation: CASSLAVGTAQETQYF.

The chain combines TRBV7-2 with TRBJ2-1, with TRBD2 matching 8 bases. This CDR3 region has 14 residues. CDR1 and CDR2 from the germline V gene are SGHTA and FQGNSA. With 8 bases clipped from V and 7 bases from J, the junction kept 10 bases outside the gene matches. CDR3 nucleotides: TGTGCCAGCGTCCCGGGGGGGGGCTGGAATGAGCAGTTCTTC. Amino acid sequence: CASVPGGGWNEQFF.

V gene TRBV7-8 combines with J gene TRBJ2-3; D call uncertain. The CDR3 is 14 amino acids. CDR1 and CDR2 (germline): SGHVS, FQNEAQ. Trimming shortened V by 3 bases and J by 2 bases, and 9 bases separated the two germline ends. DNA of the CDR3: TGTGCCAGCAGCTTGCGATCAGTCACAGATACGCAGTATTTT. Encoded protein: CASSLRSVTDTQYF.

This clonotype was seen at least ten times. The V call is TRBV7-2, the J call TRBJ2-3, with 8 bases aligning to TRBD2. The germline CDR1 and CDR2 sequences are SGHTA and FQGNSA. This CDR3 contains 14 residues. V lost 8 bases, J lost 0 bases, and 4 bases stayed unmatched. CDR3 sequence: CASRAGGSTDTQYF. As DNA, the CDR3 is TGTGCCAGCCGCGCGGGGGGTAGCACAGATACGCAGTATTTT.

The rearrangement uses TRBV7-2 and TRBJ2-7; 7 bases map to TRBD1. Trimming at V came to 2 bases and at J to 0 bases, leaving 7 bases not matched to a gene. This CDR3 spans 16 amino acids. Germline V gives CDR1 SGHTA, CDR2 FQGNSA. CDR3 protein: CASSLKRAGGSYEQYF. The CDR3 bases are TGTGCCAGCAGCTTAAAGAGGGCAGGGGGCTCCTACGAGCAGTACTTC.